The present T cell receptor (beta chain) was sequenced within a study of control samples from healthy donors and cancer patients. Sequencing was performed with immunoSEQ multiplex PCR; in TCRdb, only in-frame clones are kept and a portion is missing. Counted here are fewer than 250,000 clones, about 90% occurring once; the ten biggest clones make up 1.5% to 2%. V shed 6 bases, J shed 7 bases, and the junction held 17 bases outside the gene matches. The CDR3 has 17 residues. CDR1 is KGHSH, CDR2 LQKENI, per germline. The clonotype comes from a man aged 25-45 years in good health. The sequenced sample consisted of blood. V is TRBV18 and J is TRBJ2-1; the match to TRBD2 covers 8 bases. DNA for the CDR3: TGTGCCAGCTCCCCGACGAGTCGGGCGGGGGGAATAAATGAGCAGTTCTTC. As protein: CASSPTSRAGGINEQFF.